This T cell receptor beta chain comes out of a study of cytomegalovirus exposure and HLA in healthy donors. General study findings and limits: The authors listed 150 to 200 TCR beta chains as cytomegalovirus-associated. In vitro experiments confirmed that a few CMV-associated chains were specific for CMV antigens.

Germline CDR1 and CDR2: SGHVS and FNYEAQ. The CDR3 length is 15 residues. Trimming cost V 5 bases and J 1 base, with 9 bases left between them. Comments on this clone: The antigen remains undetermined.

Libraries were prepared by immunoSEQ multiplex PCR; TCRdb keeps only in-frame clonotypes and omits some of them. The table records fewer than 250,000 clones, 85% to 90% of them present only once. This clonotype was obtained from a man between 18 and 29 years old in good health and CMV-seronegative. Material for sequencing was PBMCs. This chain joins TRBV7-6 and TRBJ1-6; weak D call: TRBD1 (6 bases). CDR3 in DNA: TGTGCCAGCAGCGAACAGGGATCCTATAATTCACCCCTCCACTTT. Translation: CASSEQGSYNSPLHF. Full variable domain (outside the CDR3, taken from reference TRBV7-6 and TRBJ1-6): GAGVSQSPRYKVTKRGQDVALRCDPISGHVSLYWYRQALGQGPEFLTYFNYEAQQDKSGLPNDRFSAERPEGSISTLTIQRTEQRDSAMYRCASSEQGSYNSPLHFGNGTRLTVT.